This T cell receptor beta chain was sequenced in a study of CD8+CD57+ T cells in acquired aplastic anemia (dated by TCRdb to the late 2010s). About the study as a whole: A mean of around 3.3 ug of DNA, ranging from roughly 0.2 to 27.4 ug, was extracted from sorted CD4+ and CD8+ cells. CD8+CD57+ expansion was defined as frequency above the mean frequency observed in healthy subjects.

Genomic DNA served as template for TCR beta VDJ combination and CDR3 sequence profiling. TCR repertoire sequencing was run on an Illumina HiSeq 2000. On the authors' methods: Repertoire assessment relied on Simpson's diversity index, CDR3 size and DJ length profiles, and TRBV/TRBJ rearrangement plots. The most abundant DNA sequence in the deep sequencing data was taken as the immunodominant clone. CDR3 amino acid sequences were checked for sharing across subjects and were also compared against the VDJdb database and published repertoires. Clones were called with MiXCR by TCRdb after fastp trimmed the public reads at Q25, and only in-frame beta chains were retained. Rows with one shared CDR3 protein collapse into an entry with the most common genes and DNA. Clone size and V and J calls follow TCRdb, not the original study. The sample table holds about 180,000 distinct CDR3 sequences, of which roughly 60% were seen once. The top ten hold approximately 42% of the sample.

In this sample, this clonotype turned up once. This receptor's antigen is unknown. Within one base of it there is no much larger clone, and no base qualities were kept. One read yields weak evidence. Broad study findings and their caveats: No significant difference in CD8+ Simpson's diversity was found between patients and healthy controls (P=0.060). Over 25 CD8+ CDR3 sequences were found in both patients and controls but appeared to be highly expressed in patients and within the immunodominant clones of the patients.

From the cysteine through the phenylalanine, the CDR3 covers 15 amino acids. The entry retains the CDR3 DNA only, 45 bases that are in frame from base 1. The germline V gene encodes CDR1 LNHDA and CDR2 SQIVND (reference sequence). V is shortened by 0 bases, J by 10 bases, and the region joining them spans 16 bases. The patients picked for sequencing were ones in whom flow cytometry had shown an expansion of CD8+CD57+ cells. Severe acquired aplastic anemia was diagnosed in all patients according to International Study of Aplastic Anemia and Agranulocytosis and Camitta criteria. Patients had received no therapy at the time of blood sampling. In the study, sorted CD4+ and CD8+ blood T cells from patients with severe aplastic anemia and from healthy subjects underwent deep sequencing of TCR repertoires. In the USA, patient enrollment took place under clinicaltrials.gov protocols 00001620, 01623167, 00001397, 00071045, 00081523 and 00961064. Ficoll-Paque density gradient centrifugation was used to isolate peripheral blood mononuclear cells. Before DNA extraction, CD4+ and CD8+ T cells were sorted with FACS or magnetic beads.

Recombination joined TRBV19 with TRBJ1-5; tentative D gene TRBD1, with 5 bases matching. The TCR was taken from a human donor with aplastic anemia. The sample taken for sequencing was sorted CD4+, CD8+, or CD8+CD57+ T cells (not recorded which) from PBMCs. The CDR3 reads CASSIEAGFRRPQHF. The nucleotide sequence reads TGTGCCAGTAGTATAGAGGCAGGGTTTAGGCGACCCCAGCATTTT. The variable domain in full, with residues beyond the CDR3 obtained from the reference TRBV19 and TRBJ1-5 genes, is DGGITQSPKYLFRKEGQNVTLSCEQNLNHDAMYWYRQDPGQGLRLIYYSQIVNDFQKGDIAEGYSVSREKKESFPLTVTSAQKNPTAFYLCASSIEAGFRRPQHFGDGTRLSIL.